This T cell receptor beta chain was sequenced for a study of T cell responses to AZD1222 COVID-19 vaccine. As to this clone: As yet, its antigen is unknown.

Profiled with immunoSEQ multiplex PCR; TCRdb holds only in-frame clones, not every one. Of fewer than 200,000 clones in the sample, approximately 92% were seen once. Losses at the gene ends were 6 bases for V and 4 bases for J; bases not matched to a gene: 8. The CDR3 is 15 amino acids. Germline values: CDR1 LNHDA, CDR2 SQIVND (reference sequence). Study-wide points: A reported finding is that nearly half of spike-specific TCRs target unmutated variant regions.

This chain links TRBV19 with TRBJ2-1; 8 bases map to TRBD1. Source: peripheral blood, taken on day 0 of AZD1222 vaccination. The receptor's source is an adult in good health. The CDR3 DNA follows: TGTGCCAGTAGCCTCCCTGGGACAGGTTACAATGAGCAGTTCTTC. Translation: CASSLPGTGYNEQFF.